Listed here are 19 T cell receptor beta chains from one sample, sequenced in a study of beta chain features in type 1 diabetes. Every isolated RNA sample was fully reverse transcribed, so sequencing captured expressed TCRB transcripts. Profiled with immunoSEQ multiplex PCR; TCRdb holds only in-frame clones, not every one. The table lists around 250,000 clones, 25% to 30% of them singletons. The sample comprised central memory CD4+ T cells from blood. The origin of the receptors is a young man in good health.

V and J are TRBV7-8 and TRBJ1-5, with D possibly TRBD1 on 5 matching bases. Trimming shortened V by 5 bases and J by 8 bases, and 13 bases separated the two germline ends. CDR1 and CDR2 from the germline V gene are SGHVS and FQNEAQ. The CDR3 totals 13 residues. The CDR3 sequence: CASSRDLLEPQHF. In DNA form, the CDR3 reads TGTGCCAGCAGCCGGGACCTACTTGAGCCCCAGCATTTT.

The chain recombines TRBV6-1 with TRBJ2-5; 12 bases map to TRBD2. The CDR3 loop spans 15 amino acids. Trimming at V came to 7 bases and at J to 5 bases, leaving 8 bases not matched to a gene. Germline CDR1 reads MNHNS; CDR2 reads SASEGT. The CDR3 protein is CASTSSGRAGETQYF. As DNA, the CDR3 is TGTGCCAGCACATCTAGCGGGAGGGCCGGGGAGACCCAGTACTTC.

There are many counts of this clone. The rearrangement links TRBV29-1 to TRBJ2-2; 8 nucleotides align to TRBD2. Germline loops: CDR1 SQVTM, CDR2 ANQGSEA. The V and J ends lost 7 bases and 2 bases, in that order; junction bases with no gene match: 6. The CDR3 spans 14 residues. CDR3: CSARGGSNTGELFF. In nucleotides, the CDR3 is TGCAGCGCCCGGGGGGGCAGCAACACCGGGGAGCTGTTTTTT.

J is TRBJ2-7 and V is TRBV28; 10 bases are a match to TRBD1. The length of the CDR3 is 17 residues. Germline V gene lookup returns CDR1 MDHEN and CDR2 SYDVKM. V lost 6 bases and J lost 5; bases outside the gene matches: 16. The DNA for the CDR3 is TGTGCCAGCAGCCCAGCACACCGGGACAGGGGAGGCGACGAGCAGTACTTC. This sequence encodes CASSPAHRDRGGDEQYF.

This clone was recorded only once. The chain is built from TRBV7-2 and TRBJ2-3; the D is unclear. Germline V gene sequence: CDR1 SGHTA, CDR2 FQGNSA. V was shortened by 5 bases and J by 2 bases, with 8 bases between the two germline ends. This CDR3 is built from 13 residues. The chain's CDR3 is CASSPRNTDTQYF. The CDR3 DNA follows: TGTGCCAGCAGCCCGCGGAACACAGATACGCAGTATTTT.

The CDR3: CASSGRQGYGYTF. The DNA for the CDR3 is TGTGCCAGCAGCGGACGGCAGGGGTATGGCTACACCTTC. This chain joins TRBV5-4 and TRBJ1-2; possibly TRBD1 for D (6 bases). The V and J ends lost 4 bases and 5 bases respectively, with 12 bases between them. Per germline, CDR1 SGHNT and CDR2 YYREEE (reference sequence). The CDR3 extends over 13 amino acids.

The V and J genes are TRBV5-4 and TRBJ1-5, with a weak D call TRBD1 (5 bases). With 0 bases removed from V and 7 bases from J, the gap between germline ends came to 14 bases. The germline V gene has CDR1 SGHNT and CDR2 YYREEE (reference sequence). This CDR3 has 15 amino acids. This chain's CDR3 is CASSLDGGRGQPQHF. Written as DNA, the CDR3 is TGTGCCAGCAGCTTGGACGGTGGCCGGGGGCAGCCCCAGCATTTT.

The J gene is TRBJ2-2, the V gene TRBV29-1, with 9 bases aligning to TRBD2. V gave up 5 bases and J gave up 2 bases; unmatched junction bases: 9. Germline V gives CDR1 SQVTM, CDR2 ANQGSEA. This CDR3 has 16 residues. CDR3 loop: CSVRGLREGNTGELFF. The CDR3 nucleotides read TGCAGCGTTCGAGGATTGCGGGAGGGAAACACCGGGGAGCTGTTTTTT.

The V gene is TRBV4-3, the J gene TRBJ2-3; 13 nucleotides match TRBD2. Trimming cost V 3 bases and J 2 bases; bases outside gene matches: 8. Germline V gene sequence: CDR1 LGHNA, CDR2 YSLEER. The CDR3 loop spans 18 amino acids. CDR3 protein: CASSQVPGLAGHTDTQYF. The CDR3 DNA follows: TGCGCCAGCAGCCAGGTACCGGGACTAGCGGGGCACACAGATACGCAGTATTTT.

This chain links TRBV18 with TRBJ1-1; no definite D call. This CDR3 spans 11 amino acids. Germline V gene data show CDR1 as KGHSH and CDR2 as LQKENI. V was pared by 8 bases and J by 3 bases, with 7 bases between. CDR3 in amino acids: CASTEDTEAFF. The DNA of the CDR3 is TGTGCCAGCACCGAGGACACTGAAGCTTTCTTT.

The chain uses TRBV7-2 and TRBJ2-3, with D perhaps matching TRBD1 or TRBD2 (7 bases each). V was shortened by 11 bases and J by 3 bases, with 18 bases between the two germline ends. The V gene's germline CDR1 is SGHTA and CDR2 FQGNSA. There are 14 residues in the CDR3. Here the CDR3 DNA reads TGTGCCGATACAGGGGACTATGGTACAGATACGCAGTATTTT. Amino acids: CADTGDYGTDTQYF.

The chain combines TRBV30 with TRBJ1-6, with 7 bases aligning to TRBD1. The germline V gene has CDR1 GTSNPN and CDR2 SVGIG (reference sequence). Germline trimming cut 1 base from V and 5 bases from J; bases unmatched to any gene: 2. The CDR3 covers 14 residues. DNA for the CDR3: TGTGCCTGGAGTGAGGGACAGAATAATTCACCCCTCCACTTT. This sequence encodes CAWSEGQNNSPLHF.

This clone was observed a handful of times. This rearrangement joins TRBV2 to TRBJ2-1; tentatively, D is TRBD1 or TRBD2 (7 bases each). V was cut by 10 bases and J by 0 bases, with 13 bases left in between. The CDR3 sequence is 14 residues long. CDR1 and CDR2 (germline): SNHLY, FYNNEI. In DNA, the CDR3 is TGTGCCACCCAGGGGGACTACTCCTACAATGAGCAGTTCTTC. It yields the protein CATQGDYSYNEQFF. The full variable domain, completed using reference TRBV2 and TRBJ2-1, is EPEVTQTPSHQVTQMGQEVILRCVPISNHLYFYWYRQILGQKVEFLVSFYNNEISEKSEIFDDQFSVERPDGSNFTLKIRSTKLEDSAMYFCATQGDYSYNEQFFGPGTRLTVL.

The chain combines TRBV20-1 with TRBJ2-7, with 8 bases that match TRBD1. After removal of 3 bases from V and 6 bases from J, the junction contained 1 base not matched to a gene. In germline, CDR1 is DFQATT, CDR2 SNEGSKA (reference sequence). This CDR3 region has 11 residues. This CDR3 is CSARDRAEQYF. DNA of the CDR3: TGCAGTGCTAGGGACAGGGCCGAGCAGTACTTC.

The chain uses TRBV5-1 and TRBJ2-3; D not certain. The germline gives CDR1 SGHRS, CDR2 YFSETQ. The CDR3 contains 14 residues. V lost 4 bases, J lost 3 bases, and 12 bases lay in between. DNA of the CDR3: TGCGCCAGCAGCCCTACTTCCCCGACAGATACGCAGTATTTT. Its translation: CASSPTSPTDTQYF.

The rearrangement joins TRBV15 to TRBJ2-3, with D perhaps matching TRBD2 (5 bases). Trimming took 0 bases from V and 3 from J, leaving 10 bases between them. The CDR3 length is 15 residues. Germline V CDR1 and CDR2: LNHNV, YYDKDF (reference sequence). This chain's CDR3 is CATSRDISETDTQYF. CDR3 bases: TGTGCCACCAGCAGAGATATTAGCGAGACAGATACGCAGTATTTT.

The chain joins TRBV7-9 to TRBJ2-7; tentative D call: TRBD2 (7 bases). Germline CDR1 reads SEHNR; CDR2 reads FQNEAQ (reference sequence). This CDR3 has 16 amino acids. Trimming took off 1 base at V and 5 bases at J, with 18 bases between the two ends. CDR3 amino acids: CASSLGAGDYWNEQYF. In DNA, the CDR3 is TGTGCCAGCAGCTTAGGTGCAGGGGACTATTGGAACGAGCAGTACTTC.

The chain links TRBV5-1 to TRBJ2-1, with a possible D match to TRBD1 (6 bases). The CDR3 loop spans 16 amino acids. CDR1 SGHRS and CDR2 YFSETQ come from the germline V gene. Deletions cut 4 bases from V and 6 bases from J, with 20 bases between. CDR3 DNA: TGCGCCAGCAGCGCCGACGGTCAGGGGATCGGCAATGAGCAGTTCTTC. It translates to CASSADGQGIGNEQFF.

V usage is TRBV10-3 and J usage is TRBJ1-1; D gene ambiguous. CDR1 and CDR2 (germline): ENHRY, SYGVKD. There are 14 residues in the CDR3. V lost 7 bases and J 4 bases, leaving 16 bases between the germline ends. The CDR3, as DNA: TGTGCCATCAAATTTGAGCCGGAGGGCACTGAAGCTTTCTTT. Encoded protein: CAIKFEPEGTEAFF.